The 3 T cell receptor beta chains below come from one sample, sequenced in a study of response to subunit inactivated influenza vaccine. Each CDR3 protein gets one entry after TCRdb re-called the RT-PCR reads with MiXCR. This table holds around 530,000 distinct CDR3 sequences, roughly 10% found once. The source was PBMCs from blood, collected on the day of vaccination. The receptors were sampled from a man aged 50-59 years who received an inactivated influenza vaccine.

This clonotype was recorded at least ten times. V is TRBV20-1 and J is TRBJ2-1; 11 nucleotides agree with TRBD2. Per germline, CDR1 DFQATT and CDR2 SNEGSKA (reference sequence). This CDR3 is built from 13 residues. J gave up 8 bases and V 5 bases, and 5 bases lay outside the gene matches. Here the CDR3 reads CSAVSGRAHEQFF. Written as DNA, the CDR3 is TGCAGTGCTGTTAGCGGGAGGGCCCATGAGCAGTTCTTC.

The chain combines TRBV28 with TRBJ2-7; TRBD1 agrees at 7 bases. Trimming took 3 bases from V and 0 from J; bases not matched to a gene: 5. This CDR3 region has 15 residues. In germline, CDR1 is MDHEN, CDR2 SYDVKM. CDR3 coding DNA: TGTGCCAGCAGTTTCGGGACAGCAAACTCCTACGAGCAGTACTTC. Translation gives CASSFGTANSYEQYF.

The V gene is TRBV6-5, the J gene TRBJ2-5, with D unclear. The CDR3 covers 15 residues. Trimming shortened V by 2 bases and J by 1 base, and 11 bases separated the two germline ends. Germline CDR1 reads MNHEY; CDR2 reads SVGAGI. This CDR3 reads CASSYLRTTQETQYF. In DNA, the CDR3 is TGTGCCAGCAGTTACCTTAGGACGACCCAAGAGACCCAGTACTTC.